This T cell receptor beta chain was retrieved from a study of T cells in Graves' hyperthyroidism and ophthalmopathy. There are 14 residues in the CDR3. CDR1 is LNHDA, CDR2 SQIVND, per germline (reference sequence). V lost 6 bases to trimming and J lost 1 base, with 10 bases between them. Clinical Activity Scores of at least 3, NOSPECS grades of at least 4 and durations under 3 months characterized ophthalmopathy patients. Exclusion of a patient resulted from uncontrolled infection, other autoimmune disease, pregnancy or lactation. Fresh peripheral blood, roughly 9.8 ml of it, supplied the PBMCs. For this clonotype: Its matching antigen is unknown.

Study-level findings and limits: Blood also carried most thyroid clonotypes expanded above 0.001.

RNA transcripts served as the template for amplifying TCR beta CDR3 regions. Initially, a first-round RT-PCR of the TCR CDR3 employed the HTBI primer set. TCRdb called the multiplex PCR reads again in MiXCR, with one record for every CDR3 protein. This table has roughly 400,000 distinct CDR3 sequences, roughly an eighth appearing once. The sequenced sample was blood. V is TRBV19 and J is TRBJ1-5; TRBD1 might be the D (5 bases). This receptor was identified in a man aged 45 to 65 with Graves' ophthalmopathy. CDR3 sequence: CASRMGQSNQPQHF. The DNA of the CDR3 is TGTGCCAGTAGAATGGGGCAGAGCAATCAGCCCCAGCATTTT.